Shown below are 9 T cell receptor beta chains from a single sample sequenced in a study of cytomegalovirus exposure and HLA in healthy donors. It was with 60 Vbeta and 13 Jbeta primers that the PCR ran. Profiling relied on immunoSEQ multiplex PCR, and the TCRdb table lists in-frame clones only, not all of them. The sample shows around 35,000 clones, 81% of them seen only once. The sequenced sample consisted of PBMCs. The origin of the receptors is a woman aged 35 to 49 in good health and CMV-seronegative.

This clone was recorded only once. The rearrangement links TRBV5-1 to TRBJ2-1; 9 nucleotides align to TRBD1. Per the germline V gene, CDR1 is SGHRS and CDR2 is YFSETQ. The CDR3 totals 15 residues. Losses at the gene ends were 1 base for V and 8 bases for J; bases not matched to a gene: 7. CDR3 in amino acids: CASSLLGQGGDEQFF. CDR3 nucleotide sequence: TGCGCCAGCAGCTTGTTGGGACAGGGTGGCGATGAGCAGTTCTTC. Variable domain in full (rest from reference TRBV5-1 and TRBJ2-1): KAGVTQTPRYLIKTRGQQVTLSCSPISGHRSVSWYQQTPGQGLQFLFEYFSETQRNKGNFPGRFSGRQFSNSRSEMNVSTLELGDSALYLCASSLLGQGGDEQFFGPGTRLTVL.

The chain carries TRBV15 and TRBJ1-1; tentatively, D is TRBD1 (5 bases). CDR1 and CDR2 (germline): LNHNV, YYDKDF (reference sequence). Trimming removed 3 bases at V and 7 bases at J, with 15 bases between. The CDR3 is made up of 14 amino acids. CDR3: CATSSLTGEIEAFF. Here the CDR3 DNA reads TGTGCCACCAGCAGCCTCACGGGGGAAATTGAAGCTTTCTTT.

The CDR3 spells CASSQARTGTYEQYF. For the CDR3, the DNA is TGCGCCAGCAGCCAAGCACGAACGGGAACCTACGAGCAGTACTTC. The chain couples TRBV4-3 to TRBJ2-7; TRBD2 might be the D (5 bases). V dropped 1 base and J dropped 2 bases, with 12 bases sitting between them. This CDR3 has 15 amino acids. Germline V gives CDR1 LGHNA, CDR2 YSLEER.

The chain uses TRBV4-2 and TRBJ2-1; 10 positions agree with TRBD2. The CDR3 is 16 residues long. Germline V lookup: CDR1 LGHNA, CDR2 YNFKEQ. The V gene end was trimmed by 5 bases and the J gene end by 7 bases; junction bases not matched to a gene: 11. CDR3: CASSEIAGGGSNEQFF. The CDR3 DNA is TGTGCCAGCAGCGAAATAGCGGGGGGCGGATCTAATGAGCAGTTCTTC.

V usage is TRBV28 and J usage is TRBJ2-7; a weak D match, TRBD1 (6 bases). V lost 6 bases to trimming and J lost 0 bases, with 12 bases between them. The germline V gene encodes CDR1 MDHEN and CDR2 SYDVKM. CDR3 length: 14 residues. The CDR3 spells CASRQQGSSYEQYF. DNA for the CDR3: TGTGCCAGCAGACAACAGGGAAGCTCCTACGAGCAGTACTTC.

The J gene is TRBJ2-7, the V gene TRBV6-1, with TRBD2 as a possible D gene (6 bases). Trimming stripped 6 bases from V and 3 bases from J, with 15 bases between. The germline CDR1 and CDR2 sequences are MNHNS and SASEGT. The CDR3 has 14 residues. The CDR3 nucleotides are TGTGCCAGCAGGGAGGGTCCGAACATCTACGAGCAGTACGTC. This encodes CASREGPNIYEQYV.

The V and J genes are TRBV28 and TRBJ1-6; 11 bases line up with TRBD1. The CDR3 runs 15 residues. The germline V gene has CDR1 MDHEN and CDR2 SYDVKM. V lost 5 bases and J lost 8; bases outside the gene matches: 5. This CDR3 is CASSRTGGGYSPLHF. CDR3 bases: TGTGCCAGCAGTCGGACAGGGGGCGGGTATTCACCCCTCCACTTT.

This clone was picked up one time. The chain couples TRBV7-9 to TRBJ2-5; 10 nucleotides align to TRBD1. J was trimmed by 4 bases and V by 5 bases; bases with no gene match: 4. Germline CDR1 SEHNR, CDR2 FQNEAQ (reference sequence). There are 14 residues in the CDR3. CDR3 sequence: CASSTTGGGETQYF. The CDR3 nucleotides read TGTGCCAGCAGCACGACAGGGGGCGGAGAGACCCAGTACTTC.

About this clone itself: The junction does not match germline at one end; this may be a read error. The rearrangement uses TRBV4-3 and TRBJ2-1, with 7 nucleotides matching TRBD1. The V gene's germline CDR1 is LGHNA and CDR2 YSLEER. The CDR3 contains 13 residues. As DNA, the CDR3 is TGCGCCAGCAGCCAAGAACCTGACAGGGTCTCGGTCTTC. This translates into CASSQEPDRVSVF.